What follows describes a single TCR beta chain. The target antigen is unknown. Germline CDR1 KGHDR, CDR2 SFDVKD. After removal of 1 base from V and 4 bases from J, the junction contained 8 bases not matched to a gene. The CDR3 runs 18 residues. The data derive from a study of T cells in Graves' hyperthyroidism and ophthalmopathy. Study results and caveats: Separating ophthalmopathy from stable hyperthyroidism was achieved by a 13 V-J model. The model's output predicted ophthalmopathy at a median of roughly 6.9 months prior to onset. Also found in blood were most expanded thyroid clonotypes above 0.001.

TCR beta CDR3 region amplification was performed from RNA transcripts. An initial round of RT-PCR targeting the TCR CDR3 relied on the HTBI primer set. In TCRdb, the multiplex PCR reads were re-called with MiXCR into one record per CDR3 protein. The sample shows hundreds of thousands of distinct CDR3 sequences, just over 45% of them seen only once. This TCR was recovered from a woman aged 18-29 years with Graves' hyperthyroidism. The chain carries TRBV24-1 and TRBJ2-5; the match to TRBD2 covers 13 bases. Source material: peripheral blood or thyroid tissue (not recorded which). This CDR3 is CATSDFPVRTSGRETQYF. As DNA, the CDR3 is TGTGCCACCAGTGATTTTCCAGTGCGGACTAGCGGGAGAGAGACCCAGTACTTC.